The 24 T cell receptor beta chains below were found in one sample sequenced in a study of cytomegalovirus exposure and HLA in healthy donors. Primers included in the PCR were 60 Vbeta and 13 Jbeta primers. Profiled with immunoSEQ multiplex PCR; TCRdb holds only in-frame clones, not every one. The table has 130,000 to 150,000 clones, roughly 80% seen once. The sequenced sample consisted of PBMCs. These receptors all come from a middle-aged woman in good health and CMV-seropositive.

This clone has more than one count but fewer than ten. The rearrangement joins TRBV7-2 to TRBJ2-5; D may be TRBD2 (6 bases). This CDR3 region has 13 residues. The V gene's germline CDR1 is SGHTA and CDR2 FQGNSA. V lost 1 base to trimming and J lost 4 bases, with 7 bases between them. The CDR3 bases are TGTGCCAGCAGCTTAGTGCGGGGAGAGACCCAGTACTTC. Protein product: CASSLVRGETQYF.

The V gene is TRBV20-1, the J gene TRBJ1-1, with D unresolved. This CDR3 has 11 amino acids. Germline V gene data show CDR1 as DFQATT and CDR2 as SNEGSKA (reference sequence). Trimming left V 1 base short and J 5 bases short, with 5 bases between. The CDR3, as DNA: TGCAGTGCTAGAGCGGGGACTGAAGCTTTCTTT. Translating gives CSARAGTEAFF.

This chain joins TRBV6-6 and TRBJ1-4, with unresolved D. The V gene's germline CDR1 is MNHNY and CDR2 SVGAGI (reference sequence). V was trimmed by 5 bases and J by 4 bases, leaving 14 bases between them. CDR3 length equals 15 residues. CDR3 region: CASSQGVGGNEKLFF. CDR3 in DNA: TGTGCCAGCAGTCAAGGTGTAGGAGGTAATGAAAAACTGTTTTTT.

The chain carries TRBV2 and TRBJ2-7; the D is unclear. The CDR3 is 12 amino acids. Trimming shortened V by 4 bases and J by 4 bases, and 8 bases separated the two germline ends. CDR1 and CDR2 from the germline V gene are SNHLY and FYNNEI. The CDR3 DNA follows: TGTGCCAGCAGTGCCTACAGTTACGAGCAGTACTTC. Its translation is CASSAYSYEQYF.

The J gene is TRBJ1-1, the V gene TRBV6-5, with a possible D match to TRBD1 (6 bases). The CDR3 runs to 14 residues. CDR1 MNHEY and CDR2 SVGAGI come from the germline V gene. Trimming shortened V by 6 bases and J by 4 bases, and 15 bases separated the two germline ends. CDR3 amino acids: CASSQQGGSTEAFF. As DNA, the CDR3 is TGTGCCAGCAGCCAACAGGGCGGTAGCACTGAAGCTTTCTTT.

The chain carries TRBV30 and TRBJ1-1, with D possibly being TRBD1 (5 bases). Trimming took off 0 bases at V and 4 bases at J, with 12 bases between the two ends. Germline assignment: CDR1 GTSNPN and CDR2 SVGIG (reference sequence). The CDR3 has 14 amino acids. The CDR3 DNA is TGTGCCTGGAGTGTTCGGGGGGTAGGCACTGAAGCTTTCTTT. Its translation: CAWSVRGVGTEAFF.

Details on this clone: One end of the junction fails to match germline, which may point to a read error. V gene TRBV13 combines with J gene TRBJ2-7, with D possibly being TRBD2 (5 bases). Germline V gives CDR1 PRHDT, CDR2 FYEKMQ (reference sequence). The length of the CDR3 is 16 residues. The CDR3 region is CASSHPTGHAQREPTF. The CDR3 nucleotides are TGTGCCAGCAGTCACCCCACCGGGCACGCACAGAGGGAACCAACCTTC.

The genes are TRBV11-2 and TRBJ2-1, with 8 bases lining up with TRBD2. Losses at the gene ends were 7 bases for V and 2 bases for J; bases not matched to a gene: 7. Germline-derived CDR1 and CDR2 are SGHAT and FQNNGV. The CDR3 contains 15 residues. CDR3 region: CASTISGVAYNEQFF. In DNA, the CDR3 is TGTGCCAGCACCATTAGCGGGGTCGCCTACAATGAGCAGTTCTTC.

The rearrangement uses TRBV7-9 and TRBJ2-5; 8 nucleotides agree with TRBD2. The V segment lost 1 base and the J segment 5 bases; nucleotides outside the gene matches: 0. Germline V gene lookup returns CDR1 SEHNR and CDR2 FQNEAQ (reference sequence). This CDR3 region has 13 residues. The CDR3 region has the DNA TGTGCCAGCAGCTTAGGCGGGGGGGAGACCCAGTACTTC. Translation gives CASSLGGGETQYF.

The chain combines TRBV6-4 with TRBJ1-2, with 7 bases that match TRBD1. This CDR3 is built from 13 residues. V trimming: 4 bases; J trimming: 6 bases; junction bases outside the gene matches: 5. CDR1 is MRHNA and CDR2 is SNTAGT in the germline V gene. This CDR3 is CASSATGIDGYTF. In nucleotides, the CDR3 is TGTGCCAGCAGTGCGACAGGGATCGATGGCTACACCTTC.

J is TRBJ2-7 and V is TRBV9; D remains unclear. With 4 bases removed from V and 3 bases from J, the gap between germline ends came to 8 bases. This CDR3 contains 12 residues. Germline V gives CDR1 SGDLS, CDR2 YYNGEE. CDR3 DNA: TGTGCCAGCAGCCCCTCGGGCTACGAGCAGTACTTC. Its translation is CASSPSGYEQYF.

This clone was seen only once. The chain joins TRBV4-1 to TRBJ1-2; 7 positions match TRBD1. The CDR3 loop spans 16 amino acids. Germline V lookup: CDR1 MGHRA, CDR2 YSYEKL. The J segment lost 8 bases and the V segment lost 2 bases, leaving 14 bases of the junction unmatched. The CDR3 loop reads CASSQPHQGDLEGYTF. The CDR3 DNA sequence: TGCGCCAGCAGCCAACCTCACCAGGGGGACTTGGAGGGCTACACCTTC.

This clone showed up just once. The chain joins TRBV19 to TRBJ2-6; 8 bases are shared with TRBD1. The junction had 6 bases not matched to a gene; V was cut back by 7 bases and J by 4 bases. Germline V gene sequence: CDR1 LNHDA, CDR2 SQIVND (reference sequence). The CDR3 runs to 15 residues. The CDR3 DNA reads TGTGCCAGTACGCAGGGGGCGCGGGGGGCCAACGTCCTGACTTTC. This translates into CASTQGARGANVLTF.

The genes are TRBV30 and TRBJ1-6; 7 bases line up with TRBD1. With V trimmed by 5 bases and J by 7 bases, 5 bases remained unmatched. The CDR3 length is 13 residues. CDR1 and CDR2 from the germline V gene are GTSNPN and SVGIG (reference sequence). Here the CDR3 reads CAWVGQANSPLHF. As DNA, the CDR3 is TGTGCCTGGGTTGGACAGGCGAATTCACCCCTCCACTTT.

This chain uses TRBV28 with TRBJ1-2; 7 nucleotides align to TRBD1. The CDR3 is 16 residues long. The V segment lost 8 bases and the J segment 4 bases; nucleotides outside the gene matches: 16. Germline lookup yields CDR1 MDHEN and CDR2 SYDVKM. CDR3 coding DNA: TGTGCCAGCCACCCCGGCGCGGGCCAGGGGGGCTATGGCTACACCTTC. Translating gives CASHPGAGQGGYGYTF.

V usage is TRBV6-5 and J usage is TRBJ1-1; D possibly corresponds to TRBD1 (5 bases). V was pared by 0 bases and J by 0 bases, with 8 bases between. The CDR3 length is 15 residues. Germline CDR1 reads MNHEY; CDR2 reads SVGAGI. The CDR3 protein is CASSYSARVNTEAFF. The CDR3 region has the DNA TGTGCCAGCAGTTACTCGGCCAGGGTGAACACTGAAGCTTTCTTT.

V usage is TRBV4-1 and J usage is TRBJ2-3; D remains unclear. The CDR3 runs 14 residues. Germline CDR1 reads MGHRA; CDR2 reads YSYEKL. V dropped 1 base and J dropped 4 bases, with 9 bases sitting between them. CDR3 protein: CASSQVAYADTQYF. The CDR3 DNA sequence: TGCGCCAGCAGCCAAGTTGCCTACGCAGATACGCAGTATTTT.

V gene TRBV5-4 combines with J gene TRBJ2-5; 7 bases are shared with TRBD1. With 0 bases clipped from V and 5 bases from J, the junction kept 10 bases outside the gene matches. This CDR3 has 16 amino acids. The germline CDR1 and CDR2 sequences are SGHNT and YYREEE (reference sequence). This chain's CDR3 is CASSLGPTGLRETQYF. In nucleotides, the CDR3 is TGTGCCAGCAGCTTGGGTCCGACAGGGTTACGGGAGACCCAGTACTTC.

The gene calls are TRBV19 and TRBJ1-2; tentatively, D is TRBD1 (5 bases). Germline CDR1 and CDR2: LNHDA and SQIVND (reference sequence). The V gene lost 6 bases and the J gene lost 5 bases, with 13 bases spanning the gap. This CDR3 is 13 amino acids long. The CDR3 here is CASRTDGGYGYTF. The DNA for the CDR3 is TGTGCCAGTAGGACAGATGGAGGGTATGGCTACACCTTC.

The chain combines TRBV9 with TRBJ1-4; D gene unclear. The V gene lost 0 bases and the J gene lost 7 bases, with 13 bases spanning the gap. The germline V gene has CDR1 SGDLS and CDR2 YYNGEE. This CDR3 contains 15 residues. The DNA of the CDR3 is TGTGCCAGCAGCGTAGAGGAGGGTCTGGGTGAAAAACTGTTTTTT. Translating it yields CASSVEEGLGEKLFF. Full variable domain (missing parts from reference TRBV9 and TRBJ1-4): DSGVTQTPKHLITATGQRVTLRCSPRSGDLSVYWYQQSLDQGLQFLIQYYNGEERAKGNILERFSAQQFPDLHSELNLSSLELGDSALYFCASSVEEGLGEKLFFGSGTQLSVL.

CDR3 DNA: TGCGCCAGCAGCCAAGTACAGGGGAGGTTTACGGCTGAAGCTTTCTTT. Residues: CASSQVQGRFTAEAFF. The chain couples TRBV5-1 to TRBJ1-1, with TRBD1 matching over 7 bases. In germline, CDR1 is SGHRS, CDR2 YFSETQ. This CDR3 is 16 amino acids long. The V gene end was trimmed by 4 bases and the J gene end by 6 bases; junction bases not matched to a gene: 15.

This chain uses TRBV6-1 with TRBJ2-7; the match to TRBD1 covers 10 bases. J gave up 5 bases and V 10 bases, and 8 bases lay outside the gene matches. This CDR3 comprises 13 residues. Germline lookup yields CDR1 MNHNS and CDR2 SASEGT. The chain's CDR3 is CATKAGTGDEQYF. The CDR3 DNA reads TGTGCCACCAAAGCTGGGACAGGGGACGAGCAGTACTTC.

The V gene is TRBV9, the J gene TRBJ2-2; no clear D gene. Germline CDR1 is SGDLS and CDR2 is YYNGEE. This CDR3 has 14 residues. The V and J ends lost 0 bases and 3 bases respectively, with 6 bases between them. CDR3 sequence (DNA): TGTGCCAGCAGCGTAGTTCCAGACACCGGGGAGCTGTTTTTT. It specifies CASSVVPDTGELFF.

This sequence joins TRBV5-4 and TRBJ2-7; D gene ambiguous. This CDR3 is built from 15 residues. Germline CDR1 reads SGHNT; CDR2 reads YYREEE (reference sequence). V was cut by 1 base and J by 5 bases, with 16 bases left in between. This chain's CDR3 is CASSLPGSRNHEQYF. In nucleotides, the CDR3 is TGTGCCAGCAGCTTGCCAGGAAGCCGAAACCACGAGCAGTACTTC.